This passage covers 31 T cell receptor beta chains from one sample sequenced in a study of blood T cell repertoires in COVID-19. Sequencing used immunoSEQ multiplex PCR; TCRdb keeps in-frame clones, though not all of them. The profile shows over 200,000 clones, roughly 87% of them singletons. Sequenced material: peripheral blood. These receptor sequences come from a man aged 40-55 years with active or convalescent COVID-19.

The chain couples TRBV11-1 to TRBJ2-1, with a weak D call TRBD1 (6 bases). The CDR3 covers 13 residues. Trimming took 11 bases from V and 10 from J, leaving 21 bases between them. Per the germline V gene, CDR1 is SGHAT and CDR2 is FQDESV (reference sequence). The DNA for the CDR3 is TGTGCCTCCACCCGGAGTTCGAGGGGGGAGCAGTTCTTC. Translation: CASTRSSRGEQFF. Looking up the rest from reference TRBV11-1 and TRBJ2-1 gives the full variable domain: EAEVAQSPRYKITEKSQAVAFWCDPISGHATLYWYRQILGQGPELLVQFQDESVVDDSQLPKDRFSAERLKGVDSTLKIQPAELGDSAMYLCASTRSSRGEQFFGPGTRLTVL.

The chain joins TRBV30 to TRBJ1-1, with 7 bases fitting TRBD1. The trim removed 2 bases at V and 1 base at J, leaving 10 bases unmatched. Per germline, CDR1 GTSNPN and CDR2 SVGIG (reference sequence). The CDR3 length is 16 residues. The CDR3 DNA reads TGTGCCTGGAGTTCAAACAGGGGACAGCGGAACACTGAAGCTTTCTTT. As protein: CAWSSNRGQRNTEAFF. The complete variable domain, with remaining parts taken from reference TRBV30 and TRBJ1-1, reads SQTIHQWPATLVQPVGSPLSLECTVEGTSNPNLYWYRQAAGRGLQLLFYSVGIGQISSEVPQNLSASRPQDRQFILSSKKLLLSDSGFYLCAWSSNRGQRNTEAFFGQGTRLTVV.

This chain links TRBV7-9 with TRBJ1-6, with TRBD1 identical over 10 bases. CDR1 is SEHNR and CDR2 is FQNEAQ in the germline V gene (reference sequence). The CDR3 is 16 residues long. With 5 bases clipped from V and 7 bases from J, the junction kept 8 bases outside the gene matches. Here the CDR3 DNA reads TGTGCCAGCAGCACCTGGGACAGGGGACAAAATTCACCCCTCCACTTT. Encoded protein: CASSTWDRGQNSPLHF.

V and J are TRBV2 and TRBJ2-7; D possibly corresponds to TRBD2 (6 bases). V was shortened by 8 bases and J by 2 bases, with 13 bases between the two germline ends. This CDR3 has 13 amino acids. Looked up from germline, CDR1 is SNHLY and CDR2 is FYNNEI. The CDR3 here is CASGRESAYEQYF. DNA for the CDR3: TGTGCCAGCGGCCGGGAGAGCGCCTACGAGCAGTACTTC. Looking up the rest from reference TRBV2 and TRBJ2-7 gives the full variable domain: EPEVTQTPSHQVTQMGQEVILRCVPISNHLYFYWYRQILGQKVEFLVSFYNNEISEKSEIFDDQFSVERPDGSNFTLKIRSTKLEDSAMYFCASGRESAYEQYFGPGTRLTVT.

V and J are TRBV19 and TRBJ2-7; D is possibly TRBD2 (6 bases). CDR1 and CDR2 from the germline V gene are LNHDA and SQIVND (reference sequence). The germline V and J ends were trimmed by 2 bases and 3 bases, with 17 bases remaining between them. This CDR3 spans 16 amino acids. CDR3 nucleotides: TGTGCCAGTAGTATAAAACTAGCCGACCTCTTCTACGAGCAGTACTTC. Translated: CASSIKLADLFYEQYF.

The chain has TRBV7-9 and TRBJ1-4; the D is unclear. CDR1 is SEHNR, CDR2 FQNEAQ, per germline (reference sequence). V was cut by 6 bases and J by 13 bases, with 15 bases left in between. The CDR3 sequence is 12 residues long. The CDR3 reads CASSYSQEGLFF. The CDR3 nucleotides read TGTGCCAGCAGTTATAGCCAGGAGGGACTGTTTTTT.

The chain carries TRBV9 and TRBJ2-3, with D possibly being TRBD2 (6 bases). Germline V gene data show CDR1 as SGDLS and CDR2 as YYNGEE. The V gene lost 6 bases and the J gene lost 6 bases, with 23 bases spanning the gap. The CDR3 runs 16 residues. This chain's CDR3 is CASTPGGTGAIDTQYF. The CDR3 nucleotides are TGTGCCAGCACTCCTGGAGGGACCGGCGCGATTGATACGCAGTATTTT.

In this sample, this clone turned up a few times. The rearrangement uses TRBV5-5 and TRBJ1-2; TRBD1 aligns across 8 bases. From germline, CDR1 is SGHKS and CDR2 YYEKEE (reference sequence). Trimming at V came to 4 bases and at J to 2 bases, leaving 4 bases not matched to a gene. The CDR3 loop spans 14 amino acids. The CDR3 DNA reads TGTGCCAGCAGCCCGCGGACAGGGAACTATGGCTACACCTTC. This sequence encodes CASSPRTGNYGYTF.

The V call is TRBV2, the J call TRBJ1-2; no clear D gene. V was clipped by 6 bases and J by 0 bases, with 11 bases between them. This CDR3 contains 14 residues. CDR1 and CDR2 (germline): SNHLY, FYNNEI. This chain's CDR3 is CASSFPSTNYGYTF. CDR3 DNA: TGTGCCAGCAGCTTCCCCTCTACTAACTATGGCTACACCTTC.

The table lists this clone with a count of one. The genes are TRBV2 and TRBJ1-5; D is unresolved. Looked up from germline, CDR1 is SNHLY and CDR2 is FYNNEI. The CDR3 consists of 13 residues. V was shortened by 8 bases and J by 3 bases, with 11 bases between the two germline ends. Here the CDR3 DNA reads TGTGCCAGCTATCAGGTGTTCAATCAGCCCCAGCATTTT. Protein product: CASYQVFNQPQHF.

Here the CDR3 reads CASSGRDSVGDSPLHF. The DNA of the CDR3 is TGTGCCAGCAGTGGCAGGGACTCTGTGGGGGATTCACCCCTCCACTTT. The chain recombines TRBV25-1 with TRBJ1-6, with a tentative D call TRBD1 (5 bases). The CDR3 is made up of 16 amino acids. Looked up from germline, CDR1 is MGHDK and CDR2 is SYGVNS. Trimming left V 4 bases short and J 8 bases short, with 18 bases between.

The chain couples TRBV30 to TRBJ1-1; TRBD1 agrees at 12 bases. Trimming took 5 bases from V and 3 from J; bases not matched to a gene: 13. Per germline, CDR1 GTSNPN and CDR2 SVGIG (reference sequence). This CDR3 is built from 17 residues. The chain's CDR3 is CAWGGQGASVWDTEAFF. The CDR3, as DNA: TGTGCCTGGGGGGGACAGGGGGCGTCAGTTTGGGACACTGAAGCTTTCTTT.

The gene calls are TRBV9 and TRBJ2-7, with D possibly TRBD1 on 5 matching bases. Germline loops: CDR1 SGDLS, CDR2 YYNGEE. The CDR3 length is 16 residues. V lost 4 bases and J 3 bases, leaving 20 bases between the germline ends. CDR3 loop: CASSQSPSVGVYEQYF. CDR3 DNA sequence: TGTGCCAGCAGCCAGAGCCCCAGCGTAGGGGTCTACGAGCAGTACTTC.

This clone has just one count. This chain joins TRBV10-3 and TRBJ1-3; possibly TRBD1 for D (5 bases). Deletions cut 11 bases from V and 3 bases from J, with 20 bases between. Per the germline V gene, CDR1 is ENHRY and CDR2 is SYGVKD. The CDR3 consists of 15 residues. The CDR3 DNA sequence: TGTGCCGTTCGAAGCGGGACGTCGGATGGAAACACCATATATTTT. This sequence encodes CAVRSGTSDGNTIYF.

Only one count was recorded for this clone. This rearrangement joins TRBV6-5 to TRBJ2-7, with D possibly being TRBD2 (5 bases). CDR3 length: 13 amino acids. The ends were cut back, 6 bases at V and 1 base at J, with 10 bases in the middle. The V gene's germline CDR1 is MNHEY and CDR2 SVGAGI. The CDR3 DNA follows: TGTGCCAGCAGCTCCACTAGTTCCTACGAGCAGTACTTC. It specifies CASSSTSSYEQYF.

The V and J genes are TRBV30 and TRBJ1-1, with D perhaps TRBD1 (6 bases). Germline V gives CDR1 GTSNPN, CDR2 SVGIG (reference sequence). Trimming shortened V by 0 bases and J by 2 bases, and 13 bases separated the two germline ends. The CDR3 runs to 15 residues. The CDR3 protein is CAWSVGDRFNTEAFF. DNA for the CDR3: TGTGCCTGGAGTGTAGGCGACAGGTTTAACACTGAAGCTTTCTTT.

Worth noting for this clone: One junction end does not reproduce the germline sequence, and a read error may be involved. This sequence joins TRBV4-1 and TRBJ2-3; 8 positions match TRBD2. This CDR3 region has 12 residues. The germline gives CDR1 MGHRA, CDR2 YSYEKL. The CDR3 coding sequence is TGCGCCAGCAGCCAAACCGGGACTAGGAGACTCTTT. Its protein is CASSQTGTRRLF.

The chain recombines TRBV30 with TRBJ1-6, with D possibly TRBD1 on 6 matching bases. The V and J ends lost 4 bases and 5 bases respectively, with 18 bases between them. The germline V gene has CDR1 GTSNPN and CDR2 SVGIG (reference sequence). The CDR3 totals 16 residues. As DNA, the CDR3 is TGTGCCTGGACCGCGGGGGCGGGGACGGATAATTCACCCCTCCACTTT. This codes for CAWTAGAGTDNSPLHF.

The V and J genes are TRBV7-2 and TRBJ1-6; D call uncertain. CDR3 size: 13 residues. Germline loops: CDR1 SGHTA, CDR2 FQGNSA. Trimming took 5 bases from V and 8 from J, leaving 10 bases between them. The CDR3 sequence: CASSPRRDSPLHF. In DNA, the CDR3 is TGTGCCAGCAGCCCCCGGAGGGATTCACCCCTCCACTTT.

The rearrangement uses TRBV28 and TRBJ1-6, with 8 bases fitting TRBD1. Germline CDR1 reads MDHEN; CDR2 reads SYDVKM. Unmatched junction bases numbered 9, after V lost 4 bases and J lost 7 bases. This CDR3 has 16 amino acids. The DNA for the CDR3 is TGTGCCAGCAGTTCAGGGGGCCGCATTAGGAATTCACCCCTCCACTTT. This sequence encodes CASSSGGRIRNSPLHF.

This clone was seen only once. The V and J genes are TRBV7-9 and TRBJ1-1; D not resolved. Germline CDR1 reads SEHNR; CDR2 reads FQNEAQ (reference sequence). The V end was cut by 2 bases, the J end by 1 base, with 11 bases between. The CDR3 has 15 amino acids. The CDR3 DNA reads TGTGCCAGCAGCTTACTCGGGGTTGGGAACACTGAAGCTTTCTTT. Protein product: CASSLLGVGNTEAFF.

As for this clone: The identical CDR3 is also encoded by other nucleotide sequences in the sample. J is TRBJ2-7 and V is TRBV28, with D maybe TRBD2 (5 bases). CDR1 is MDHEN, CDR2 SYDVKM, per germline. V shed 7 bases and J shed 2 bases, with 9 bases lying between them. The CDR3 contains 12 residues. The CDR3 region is CASIGGAYEQYF. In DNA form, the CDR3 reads TGTGCCAGCATTGGAGGCGCCTACGAGCAGTACTTC.

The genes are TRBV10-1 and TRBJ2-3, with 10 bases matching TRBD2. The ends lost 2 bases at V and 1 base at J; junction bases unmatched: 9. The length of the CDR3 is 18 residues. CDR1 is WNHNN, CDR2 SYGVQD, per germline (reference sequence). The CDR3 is CASSEGLADFPGTDTQYF. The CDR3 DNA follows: TGCGCCAGCAGTGAGGGACTAGCGGATTTCCCCGGCACAGATACGCAGTATTTT.

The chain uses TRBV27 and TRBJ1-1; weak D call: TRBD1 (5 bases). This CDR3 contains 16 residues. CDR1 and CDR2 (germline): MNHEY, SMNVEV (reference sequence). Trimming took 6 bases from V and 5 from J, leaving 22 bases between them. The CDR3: CASSHGGGASWTEAFF. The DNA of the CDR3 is TGTGCCAGCAGCCATGGGGGGGGAGCTTCGTGGACTGAAGCTTTCTTT.

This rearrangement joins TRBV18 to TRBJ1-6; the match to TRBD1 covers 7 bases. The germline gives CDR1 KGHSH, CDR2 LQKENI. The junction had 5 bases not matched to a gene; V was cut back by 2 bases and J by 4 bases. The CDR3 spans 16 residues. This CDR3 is CASSPEGGFYNSPLHF. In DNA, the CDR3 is TGTGCCAGCTCACCAGAAGGGGGCTTTTATAATTCACCCCTCCACTTT. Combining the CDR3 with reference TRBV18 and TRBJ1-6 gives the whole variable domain NAGVMQNPRHLVRRRGQEARLRCSPMKGHSHVYWYRQLPEEGLKFMVYLQKENIIDESGMPKERFSAEFPKEGPSILRIQQVVRGDSAAYFCASSPEGGFYNSPLHFGNGTRLTVT.

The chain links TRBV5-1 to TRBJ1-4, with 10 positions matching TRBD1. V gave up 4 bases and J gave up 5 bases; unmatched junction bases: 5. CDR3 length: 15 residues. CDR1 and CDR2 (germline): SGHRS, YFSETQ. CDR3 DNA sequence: TGCGCCAGCAGCATTGGGACAGGGGTAAATGAAAAACTGTTTTTT. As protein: CASSIGTGVNEKLFF.

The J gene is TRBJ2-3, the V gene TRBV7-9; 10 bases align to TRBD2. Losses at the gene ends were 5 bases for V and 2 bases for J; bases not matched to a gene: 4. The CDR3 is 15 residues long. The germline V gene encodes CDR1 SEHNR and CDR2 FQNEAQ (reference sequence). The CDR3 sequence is CASSPGLADTDTQYF. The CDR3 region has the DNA TGTGCCAGCAGCCCCGGACTAGCGGACACAGATACGCAGTATTTT.

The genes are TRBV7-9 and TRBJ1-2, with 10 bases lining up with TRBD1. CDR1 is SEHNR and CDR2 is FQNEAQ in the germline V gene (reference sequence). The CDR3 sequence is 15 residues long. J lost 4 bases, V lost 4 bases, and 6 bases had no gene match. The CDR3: CASSSDRGAIYGYTF. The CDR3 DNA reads TGTGCCAGCAGCTCGGACAGGGGGGCTATCTATGGCTACACCTTC.

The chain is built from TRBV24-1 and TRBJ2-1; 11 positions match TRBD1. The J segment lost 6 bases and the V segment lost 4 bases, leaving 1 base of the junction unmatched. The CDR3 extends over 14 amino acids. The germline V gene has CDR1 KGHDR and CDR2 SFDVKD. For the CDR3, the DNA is TGTGCCACCAGTGACGGGACAGGGGGCAATGAGCAGTTCTTC. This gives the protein CATSDGTGGNEQFF.

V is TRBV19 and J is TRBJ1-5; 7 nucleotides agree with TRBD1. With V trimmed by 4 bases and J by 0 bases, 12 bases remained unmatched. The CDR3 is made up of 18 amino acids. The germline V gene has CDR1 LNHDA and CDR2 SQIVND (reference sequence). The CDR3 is CASSTPPGTAGSNQPQHF. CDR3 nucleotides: TGTGCCAGTAGTACTCCCCCTGGGACAGCGGGTAGCAATCAGCCCCAGCATTTT.

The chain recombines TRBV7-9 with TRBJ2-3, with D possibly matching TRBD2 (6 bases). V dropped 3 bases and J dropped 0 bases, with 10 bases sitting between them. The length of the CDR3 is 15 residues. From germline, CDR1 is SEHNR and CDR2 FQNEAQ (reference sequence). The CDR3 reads CASSFSGTSTDTQYF. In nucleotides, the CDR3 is TGTGCCAGCAGCTTTAGCGGTACTAGCACAGATACGCAGTATTTT. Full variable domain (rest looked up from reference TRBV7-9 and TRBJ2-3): DTGVSQNPRHKITKRGQNVTFRCDPISEHNRLYWYRQTLGQGPEFLTYFQNEAQLEKSRLLSDRFSAERPKGSFSTLEIQRTEQGDSAMYLCASSFSGTSTDTQYFGPGTRLTVL.